This is a list of T cell receptor beta chains from one sample in a study of neoadjuvant anti-PD-1 for oral cavity cancer. Assay used: immunoSEQ multiplex PCR; TCRdb lists only in-frame clones, some missing. The table lists approximately 7,100 clones, approximately 55% of them singletons. Here the sequenced sample was tumor tissue, taken before nivolumab (anti-PD-1) treatment. The receptors originated from a person between 35 and 79 years old with oral cavity squamous cell carcinoma. Both conserved end residues are part of each CDR3. The D gene is left open where the match is weak. Rows give clone size only sometimes, using once, few, many, or a class for an expanded clone.

D gene	V gene	clone size	J gene	CDR3 DNA	CDR3 protein
NA	TRBV19	medium-sized	TRBJ2-6	TGTGCCAGTAGCAGTGGGCAGGGACGATCTGGGGCCAACGTCCTGACTTTC	CASSSGQGRSGANVLTF
NA	TRBV7-3	NA	TRBJ2-1	TGTGCCAGCAGCTTAGGGGCCAGCTCCTACAATGAGCAGTTCTTC	CASSLGASSYNEQFF
TRBD1	TRBV5-4	few	TRBJ2-7	TGTGCCAGCAGCTTGGACGGGACAGGGGGCCACGAGCAGTACTTC	CASSLDGTGGHEQYF
NA	TRBV28	NA	TRBJ2-5	TGTGCCAGCAGTCAGGGCCCTCGGCCCGAGACCCAGTACTTC	CASSQGPRPETQYF
NA	TRBV7-3	NA	TRBJ1-1	TGTGCCAGCAAGGGGAAGGAGGGCACTGAAGCTTTCTTT	CASKGKEGTEAFF
NA	TRBV15	few	TRBJ2-2	TGTGCCACCAGCAGACCCGGGACCCACGTCACCGGGGAGCTGTTTTTT	CATSRPGTHVTGELFF
NA	TRBV19	NA	TRBJ2-1	TGTGCCAGTAGAGTCAGTGGAGTTTTAGAGCAGTTCTTC	CASRVSGVLEQFF
TRBD2	TRBV6-5	NA	TRBJ2-5	TGTGCCAGCAGTTCTATACGTAGCGGGGCACAAGAGACCCAGTACTTC	CASSSIRSGAQETQYF
NA	TRBV5-8	NA	TRBJ2-3	TGTGCCAGCAGCTTGAGACGGGACCTCACAGATACGCAGTATTTT	CASSLRRDLTDTQYF
TRBD2	TRBV15	NA	TRBJ2-7	TGTGCCACCGCTAGCGGGACCTCCTACGAGCAGTACTTC	CATASGTSYEQYF
TRBD1	TRBV10-3	medium-sized	TRBJ2-4	TGTGCCATCAGCTCAGGGACAGATAAAAACATTCAGTACTTC	CAISSGTDKNIQYF
TRBD2	TRBV28	few	TRBJ2-5	TGTGCCAGCAGTGATAGCGGGAGCAGGGAGACCCAGTACTTC	CASSDSGSRETQYF
TRBD1	TRBV4-1	NA	TRBJ2-7	TGCGCCAGCAGCCAGGACAGGGGGATGTCTGAGCAGTACTTC	CASSQDRGMSEQYF
NA	TRBV5-6	few	TRBJ2-1	TGTGCCAGCAGGGGGACTCTTAAGAATGAGCAGTTCTTC	CASRGTLKNEQFF
NA	TRBV11-2	NA	TRBJ2-2	TGTGCCAGCAGCTTAGGTTTTGCGAACACCGGGGAGCTGTTTTTT	CASSLGFANTGELFF
TRBD2	TRBV27	few	TRBJ2-6	TGTGCCAGCAGTCCACTAGCGGGGGGGGGCTCTGGGGCCAACGTCCTGACTTTC	CASSPLAGGGSGANVLTF
NA	TRBV9	few	TRBJ2-7	TGTGCCAGCAGTGTAGCCGGATTGGGGGAGCAGTACTTC	CASSVAGLGEQYF
NA	TRBV7-6	NA	TRBJ1-1	TGTGCCAGCAGGTTAGAGCCCAGTGGGAACACTGAAGCTTTCTTT	CASRLEPSGNTEAFF
NA	TRBV7-9	few	TRBJ2-7	TGTGCCAGCAGCTCCCGGGACTTCACCTACGAGCAGTACTTC	CASSSRDFTYEQYF
NA	TRBV13	few	TRBJ1-1	TGTGCCAGCAGCTTAGGCTGGCAGCCGATCGAAGCTTTCTTT	CASSLGWQPIEAFF
NA	TRBV7-3	few	TRBJ2-3	TGTGCCAGCAGCTTAAGGGGCTCCGATGCGGATACGCAGTATTTT	CASSLRGSDADTQYF
NA	TRBV6-5	NA	TRBJ1-4	TGTGCCAGCAGTTACTCGTTTATTACTAATGAAAAACTGTTTTTT	CASSYSFITNEKLFF
NA	TRBV6-1	NA	TRBJ2-1	TGTGCCACCGTCCCGCCCGACCACAATGAGCAGTTCTTC	CATVPPDHNEQFF
NA	TRBV2	NA	TRBJ2-3	TGTGCCAGCAAACAGGGGACTAGCACAGATACGCAGTATTTT	CASKQGTSTDTQYF
TRBD2	TRBV5-1	few	TRBJ2-3	TGCGCCAGCAGCAGGGCGGGAGGGACAGATACGCAGTATTTT	CASSRAGGTDTQYF
TRBD2	TRBV7-3	NA	TRBJ2-3	TGTGCCAGCAGCTTAATAGCGGGAGGCGCAGATACGCAGTATTTT	CASSLIAGGADTQYF
NA	TRBV11-3	NA	TRBJ2-1	TGTGCCAGCAGCTTAGCGGACTACAATGAGCAGTTCTTC	CASSLADYNEQFF
NA	TRBV7-6	NA	TRBJ2-7	TGTGCCAGCAGCTGGGACGGGGACGAGCAGTACTTC	CASSWDGDEQYF
TRBD1	TRBV9	NA	TRBJ1-2	TGTGCCAGCAGCGCCGGACAGGGGGCGACGGGCTACACCTTC	CASSAGQGATGYTF
NA	TRBV7-9	few	TRBJ2-1	TGTGCCAGCAGCCTCGGGGACTCACTAGGGCAGTTCTTC	CASSLGDSLGQFF
TRBD2	TRBV6-5	NA	TRBJ2-7	TGTGCCAGCAGCCGGGGGACTAGCTCCTACGAGCAGTACTTC	CASSRGTSSYEQYF
NA	TRBV18	NA	TRBJ2-1	TGTGCCAGCTCCAATACTTTGGGGATCTACAATGAGCAGTTCTTC	CASSNTLGIYNEQFF
NA	TRBV20-1	NA	TRBJ2-4	TGCAGTGTTCCGACGGGAAACATTCAGTACTTC	CSVPTGNIQYF
TRBD2	TRBV29-1	NA	TRBJ2-7	TGCAGCGTTATAGCGGGAGGACCCTACGAGCAGTACTTC	CSVIAGGPYEQYF
NA	TRBV19	NA	TRBJ1-5	TGTGCCAGTACTTCTAGTCAGCCGGGCAATCAGCCCCAGCATTTT	CASTSSQPGNQPQHF
TRBD1	TRBV5-1	NA	TRBJ1-2	TGCGCCAGCAGCTTTCAGGGGGATGACTACACCTTC	CASSFQGDDYTF
NA	TRBV28	NA	TRBJ2-7	TGTGCCAGCATTTCCCGGGCGCTCGAGCAGTACTTC	CASISRALEQYF
TRBD1	TRBV6-5	NA	TRBJ1-5	TGTGCCAGCAAAAAGACAGGGGGCAGCAATCAGCCCCAGCATTTT	CASKKTGGSNQPQHF
NA	TRBV6-1	NA	TRBJ2-7	TGTGCCAGCACTGAACGGCAGGGACACTACGAGCAGTACTTC	CASTERQGHYEQYF
NA	TRBV28	NA	TRBJ2-1	TGTGCCAGCAGTCATCCGTCCACCCTTGAGCAGTTCTTC	CASSHPSTLEQFF
NA	TRBV7-9	NA	TRBJ1-1	TGTGCCAGCGAAAGGACAGAATTGAACACTGAAGCTTTCTTT	CASERTELNTEAFF
NA	TRBV11-3	NA	TRBJ2-3	TGTGCCAGCAGCCTACGCACAGATACGCAGTATTTT	CASSLRTDTQYF
NA	TRBV7-3	NA	TRBJ2-2	TGTGCCAGCAGCTTAAGTCTGGGACACGCGAACACCGGGGAGCTGTTTTTT	CASSLSLGHANTGELFF
TRBD2	TRBV13	NA	TRBJ2-5	TGTGCCAGCAGCCGCCGGGGGGGACAAGAGACCCAGTACTTC	CASSRRGGQETQYF
NA	TRBV4-2	NA	TRBJ2-5	TGTGCCAGCAGCCAAGGGCACTTCCAAGAGACCCAGTACTTC	CASSQGHFQETQYF